Shown below are 10 T cell receptor beta chains from a single sample sequenced in a study of T cells in Graves' hyperthyroidism and ophthalmopathy. Authors of the study amplified TCR beta CDR3 regions from RNA transcripts. Primed by the HTBI set, a first-round RT-PCR was run on the TCR CDR3. TCRdb reanalysed the multiplex PCR reads using MiXCR and keeps one entry per CDR3 protein. The sample carries about 130,000 distinct CDR3 sequences, 22% recorded once. Source material: blood. These receptors were collected from a woman between 50 and 59 years old with Graves' hyperthyroidism that later progressed to Graves' ophthalmopathy.

This clonotype has a count of ten or more. This chain connects TRBV16 to TRBJ2-1, with D uncertain. CDR1 and CDR2 from the germline V gene are KGHSY and FQNENV. V was cut by 0 bases and J by 13 bases, with 16 bases left in between. This CDR3 is built from 14 residues. The CDR3 loop is CASSQSGSQFPQFF. The CDR3 nucleotides are TGTGCCAGCAGCCAATCGGGTTCCCAATTCCCTCAGTTCTTC.

This chain links TRBV20-1 with TRBJ1-1; D is unclear. The CDR3 sequence is 14 residues long. Trimming took 5 bases from V and 4 from J, leaving 17 bases between them. Germline V gene sequence: CDR1 DFQATT, CDR2 SNEGSKA (reference sequence). CDR3 protein: CSASRPGGVTEAFF. In nucleotides, the CDR3 is TGCAGTGCTTCCCGGCCGGGCGGGGTCACTGAAGCTTTCTTT.

This clonotype was seen at least ten times. The rearrangement links TRBV20-1 to TRBJ2-3, with 9 bases lining up with TRBD2. CDR3 length: 14 residues. Germline V CDR1 and CDR2: DFQATT, SNEGSKA (reference sequence). The CDR3 DNA sequence: TGCAGCGTTTCTAGCGGGACGGGTTTAGATACGCAGTATTTT. Amino acids: CSVSSGTGLDTQYF.

This clonotype was detected many times. The chain joins TRBV6-1 to TRBJ2-5; tentatively, D is TRBD2 (6 bases). V was pared by 2 bases and J by 4 bases, with 11 bases between. The CDR3 consists of 14 residues. Germline loops: CDR1 MNHNS, CDR2 SASEGT. The CDR3 nucleotides read TGTGCCAGCAGTGAAAGGTGGAGGGGAGAGACCCAGTACTTC. Amino acid sequence: CASSERWRGETQYF.

The sample holds many counts of this clonotype. The V and J genes are TRBV6-1 and TRBJ2-1; 12 bases agree with TRBD1. Looked up from germline, CDR1 is MNHNS and CDR2 is SASEGT. This CDR3 region has 16 residues. V lost 4 bases, J lost 4 bases, and 5 bases stayed unmatched. CDR3 DNA: TGTGCCAGCAGTGCGCGGGACAGGGGGCGGTACAATGAGCAGTTCTTC. Its protein is CASSARDRGRYNEQFF.

In this sample, this clonotype turned up many times. The chain carries TRBV20-1 and TRBJ2-7; 11 nucleotides line up with TRBD1. Losses at the gene ends were 2 bases for V and 6 bases for J; bases not matched to a gene: 6. The length of the CDR3 is 14 residues. The germline V gene has CDR1 DFQATT and CDR2 SNEGSKA (reference sequence). The CDR3 protein is CSARTGTGGGEQYF. DNA of the CDR3: TGCAGTGCTAGAACCGGGACAGGGGGGGGCGAGCAGTACTTC.

This clonotype was observed a few times. The genes are TRBV6-2 or TRBV6-3 and TRBJ2-7; a weak D match, TRBD1 (5 bases). The CDR3 is 13 residues long. Trimming cost V 7 bases and J 2 bases, with 12 bases left between them. Germline assignment: CDR1 MNHEY and CDR2 SVGEGT. CDR3 in DNA: TGTGCCAGCAATATCGACAGACCCTACGAGCAGTACTTC. Protein sequence: CASNIDRPYEQYF.

The genes are TRBV5-1 and TRBJ2-2; weak D call: TRBD1 (6 bases). Germline V CDR1 and CDR2: SGHRS, YFSETQ. The V end lost 8 bases, the J end lost 6 bases, and 20 bases lay between the germline ends. The CDR3 loop spans 15 amino acids. In DNA form, the CDR3 reads TGCGCCAGTAGAACGCGGCTAGCAGGGGCCGGGGAGCTGTTTTTT. It specifies CASRTRLAGAGELFF.

As regards this clonotype: A much larger clone differs from this one at a single base, so this may be a read error. The gene calls are TRBV4-2 and TRBJ2-7, with D unresolved. This CDR3 has 14 residues. Germline V lookup: CDR1 LGHNA, CDR2 YNFKEQ. V gave up 1 base and J gave up 2 bases, with 9 bases separating them. CDR3 sequence: CASSQVKGPYEQYF. The CDR3, as DNA: TGTGCCAGCAGCCAAGTTAAGGGCCCCTACGAGCAGTACTTC.

This clonotype was counted at least ten times. The chain links TRBV6-1 to TRBJ2-7, with 11 bases fitting TRBD2. The CDR3 sequence is 14 residues long. With 4 bases clipped from V and 6 bases from J, the junction kept 5 bases outside the gene matches. The germline V gene encodes CDR1 MNHNS and CDR2 SASEGT. The CDR3 DNA follows: TGTGCCAGCAGTGCACTAGCGGGAGAGGGCGAGCAGTACTTC. Its protein product is CASSALAGEGEQYF.